The sample holds a few counts of the clone carrying this TCR beta chain. The antigen remains unidentified. This sample stems from a study of blood T cells in healthy people across ages. General study findings and limits: Fewer expanded clones and more diversity marked long-lived versus aged donors.

CDR1 and CDR2 (germline): DFQATT, SNEGSKA (reference sequence). The CDR3 sequence is 13 residues long. V was trimmed by 1 base and J by 7 bases, leaving 11 bases between them. Healthy Caucasian individuals from Russia aged about 6 to 90 were enrolled as donors. A J-beta primer mix and a sample-barcoded 5' primer were used in a second PCR of roughly 6 to 11 cycles. TCRdb called the 5' RACE reads again in MiXCR, with one record for every CDR3 protein. Among roughly 500,000 distinct CDR3 sequences listed, 25% to 30% were seen once. The rearrangement uses TRBV20-1 and TRBJ1-5; TRBD1 might be the D (6 bases). Sequencing was done on a sample of blood. The clonotype originates from a woman aged 70-85 years in good health. DNA for the CDR3: TGCAGTGCTAGAGTGGGGGCCGGGCAGCCCCAGCATTTT. This sequence encodes CSARVGAGQPQHF.